This T cell receptor beta chain derives from a study of T cell responses to AZD1222 COVID-19 vaccine. The study, taken as a whole, reports: Regions left unmutated in variants are reportedly the target of nearly half of spike-specific TCRs.

V lost 5 bases and J lost 4, with 12 bases in between. The germline gives CDR1 MNHEY, CDR2 SVGAGI. The CDR3 has 13 residues. Measured with immunoSEQ multiplex PCR; TCRdb has only the in-frame clones, and not every one. The sample holds more than 95,000 clones; about 87% are singletons and the top ten take 20% to 25%. This clone was detected only once. Its specificity is unknown. J is TRBJ2-7 and V is TRBV6-5, with D maybe TRBD1 (6 bases). This receptor was taken from an adult in good health. Material: peripheral blood, obtained on day 0 of AZD1222 vaccination. This CDR3 is CASSRYQGYEQYF. The DNA of the CDR3 is TGTGCCAGCAGTAGATACCAGGGGTACGAGCAGTACTTC.